The clone carrying this T cell receptor beta chain appeared once. Its target is not known. This sample was included in a study of cytomegalovirus exposure and HLA in healthy donors. General study results and limits: The study found most TCR sequences rare, yet found some public TCRs in many donors. TCR clusters originating in the first cohort tended to co-occur in the 100 to 150 validation repertoires, according to a later analysis. The authors enumerated roughly 160 TCR beta chains as linked to cytomegalovirus.

The assay was immunoSEQ multiplex PCR, and TCRdb's table has in-frame clones only and misses some. The data contain about 67,000 clones, 85% to 95% of them singletons. CDR1 SGHTA and CDR2 FQGTGA come from the germline V gene. This CDR3 spans 17 amino acids. The V and J ends lost 5 bases and 0 bases respectively, with 19 bases between them. This TCR was sampled from a woman aged 18-29 years in good health and CMV-seronegative. Sequenced sample: PBMCs. The chain links TRBV7-3 to TRBJ1-1; tentative D call: TRBD1 (5 bases). CDR3 sequence: CASSLNLGGGLNTEAFF. The CDR3 nucleotides are TGTGCCAGCAGCCTTAACCTCGGGGGAGGATTGAACACTGAAGCTTTCTTT.